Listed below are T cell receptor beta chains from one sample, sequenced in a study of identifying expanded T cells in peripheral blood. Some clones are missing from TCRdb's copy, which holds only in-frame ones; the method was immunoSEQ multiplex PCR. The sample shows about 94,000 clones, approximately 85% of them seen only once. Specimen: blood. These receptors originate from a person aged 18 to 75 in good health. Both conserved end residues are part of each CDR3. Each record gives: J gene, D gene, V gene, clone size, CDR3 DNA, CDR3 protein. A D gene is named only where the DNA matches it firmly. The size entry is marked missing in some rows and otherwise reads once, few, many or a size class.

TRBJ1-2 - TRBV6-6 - TGTGCCAGCAGCGTGGACGGTAACTATGGCTACACCTTC CASSVDGNYGYTF
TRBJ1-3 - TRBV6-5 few TGTGCCAGCAGTTACGGGAGCGTCTGGTATTTT CASSYGSVWYF
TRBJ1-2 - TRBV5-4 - TGTGCCAGCAGCTTGTGGGGGATTCCGAACTATGGCTACACCTTC CASSLWGIPNYGYTF
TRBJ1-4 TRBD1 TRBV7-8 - TGTGCCAGCAGCCCATCAGAGGGGGGACAGCGTAGGGAAAAACTGTTTTTT CASSPSEGGQRREKLFF
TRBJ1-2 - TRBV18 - TGTGCCAGCTCACCTGACTCTAACTATGGCTACACCTTC CASSPDSNYGYTF
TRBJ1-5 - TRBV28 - TGTGCCAGCAGCCCCAGCGGTCGGCATACCAATCAGCCCCAGCATTTT CASSPSGRHTNQPQHF
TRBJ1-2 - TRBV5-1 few TGCGCCAGCAGCACGGATCCTAACTATGGCTACACCTTC CASSTDPNYGYTF
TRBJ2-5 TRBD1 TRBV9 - TGTGCCAGCAGCGTTGGGGACAGGGCCTCTTGGACCCAGTACTTC CASSVGDRASWTQYF
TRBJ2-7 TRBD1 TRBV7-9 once TGTGCCAGCAGCTTAGGGGACAGGGACTACGAGCAGTACTTC CASSLGDRDYEQYF
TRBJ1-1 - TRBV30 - TGTGCCTGGAGCCCTCGGGCGGGGGCGGCTCGAGAAGCTTTCTTT CAWSPRAGAAREAFF
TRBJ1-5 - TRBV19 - TGTGCCAGTAGTCAGGGGAGCAATCAGCCCCAGCATTTT CASSQGSNQPQHF
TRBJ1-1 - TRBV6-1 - TGTGCCAGCAGTGTCAACTGGGACACTGAAGCTTTCTTT CASSVNWDTEAFF
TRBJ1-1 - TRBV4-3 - TGCGCCAGCAGCCAAGCAGTCGTGGAGCCCTCTGGAGCTTTCTTT CASSQAVVEPSGAFF
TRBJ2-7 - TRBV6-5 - TGTGCCAGCGCAATGATAGGCAGGACCTACGAGCAGTACTTC CASAMIGRTYEQYF
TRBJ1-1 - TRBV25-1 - TGTGCCAGCAGTGGAGGCGTGAACACTGAAGCTTTCTTT CASSGGVNTEAFF
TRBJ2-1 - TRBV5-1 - TGCGCCAGCACCCTAGGGGGGCAGCACTACAATGAGCAGTTCTTC CASTLGGQHYNEQFF
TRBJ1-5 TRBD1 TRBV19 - TGTGCCAGTGGGGAAAGGACAGGGGTCTTGGGGAATCAGCCCCAGCATTTT CASGERTGVLGNQPQHF
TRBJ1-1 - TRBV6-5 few TGTGCCAGCAGTACAGGGTCAGAAGTCACTGAAGCTTTCTTT CASSTGSEVTEAFF
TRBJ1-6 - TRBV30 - TGTGCCTGGAGTGCCCTCGCTGGGAGCTCCTATAATTCACCCCTCCACTTT CAWSALAGSSYNSPLHF
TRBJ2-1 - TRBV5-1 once TGCGCCAGCAGGGCCGAGAATGAGCAGTTCTTC CASRAENEQFF
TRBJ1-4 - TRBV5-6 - TGTGCCAGCAGCTCGGTACAGGGTATGACTAATGAAAAACTGTTTTTT CASSSVQGMTNEKLFF
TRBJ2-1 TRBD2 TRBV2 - TGTGCCAGCAGTGAAGCGCTGGGGACTAGCGGCCTCAATGAGCAGTTCTTC CASSEALGTSGLNEQFF
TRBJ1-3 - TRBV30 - TGTGCCTGGAGTGTGGCGCCGACCGGAAACACCATATATTTT CAWSVAPTGNTIYF
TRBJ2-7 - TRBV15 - TGTGCCACCAGCAGAGAAAGGGGCGAGCAGTACTTC CATSRERGEQYF
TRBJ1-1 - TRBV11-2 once TGTGCCAGCAGCTCATGGTCCGGGACGAACACTGAAGCTTTCTTT CASSSWSGTNTEAFF
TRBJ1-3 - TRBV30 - TGTGCCTGGAGTTCGAAACAGCTCTCTGGAAACACCATATATTTT CAWSSKQLSGNTIYF
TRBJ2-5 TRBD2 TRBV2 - TGTGCCAGCGATCCTTTAGCGGGAGGCGGGGAGACCCAGTACTTC CASDPLAGGGETQYF
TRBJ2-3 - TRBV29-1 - TGCAGCGTTGATCAAACAGATACGCAGTATTTT CSVDQTDTQYF
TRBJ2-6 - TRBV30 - TGTGCCTGGAACCCAGGGGCTGGGGCCAACGTCCTGACTTTC CAWNPGAGANVLTF
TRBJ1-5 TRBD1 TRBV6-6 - TGTGCCAGCAGTACGGGACAGGGATATCAGCCCCAGCATTTT CASSTGQGYQPQHF
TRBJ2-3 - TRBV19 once TGTGCCAGTAGTACCCTTCGGGAGCTGCAAGATACGCAGTATTTT CASSTLRELQDTQYF
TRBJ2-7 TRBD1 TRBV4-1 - TGCGCCAGCAGCCCTCTAACAGGGGGCCGCCACGAGCAGTACTTC CASSPLTGGRHEQYF
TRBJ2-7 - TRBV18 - TGTGCCAGCTCCGGGGGTCAGGGACCCTACGAGCAGTACTTC CASSGGQGPYEQYF
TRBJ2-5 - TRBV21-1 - TGTGCCACCTCGGACCAGGGCAAAGAGACCCAGTACTTC CATSDQGKETQYF
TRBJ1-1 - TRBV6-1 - TGTGCCAGCAGGGGTCTAGGACACCAGAACACTGAAGCTTTCTTT CASRGLGHQNTEAFF
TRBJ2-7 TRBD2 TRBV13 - TGTGCCAGCAGCTTAGGGACTAGCGGGACGGACGAGCAGTACTTC CASSLGTSGTDEQYF
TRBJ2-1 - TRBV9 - TGTGCCAGCAGCGCCCGGGGGTCCAGAAGCAATGAGCAGTTCTTC CASSARGSRSNEQFF
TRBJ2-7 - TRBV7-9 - TGTGCCAGCAGCTTAGGGGGGGCCTTCGGGGAGCAGTACTTC CASSLGGAFGEQYF
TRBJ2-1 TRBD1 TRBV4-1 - TGCGCCAGCAGCCTTCAGCCAACCGGGACAGGGGCCTACAATGAGCAGTTCTTC CASSLQPTGTGAYNEQFF
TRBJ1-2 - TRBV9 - TGTGCCAGCAGCGTAGAGACTGGCGACTATGGCTACACCTTC CASSVETGDYGYTF
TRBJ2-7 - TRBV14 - TGTGCCAGCAGCCAAGTTGGATCCCCGGAGCAGTACTTC CASSQVGSPEQYF
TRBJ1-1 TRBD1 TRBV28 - TGTGCCAGCACGTTGACAGGGGGCTTGTGGGAGGGAGCTTTCTTT CASTLTGGLWEGAFF
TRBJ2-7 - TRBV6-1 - TGTGCCAGCAGTGAAGGGGGGGCTCAACCCTACGAGCAGTACTTC CASSEGGAQPYEQYF
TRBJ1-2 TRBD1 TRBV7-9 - TGTGCCAGCAGCCAGACAGGGGGCGGATATGGCTACACCTTC CASSQTGGGYGYTF
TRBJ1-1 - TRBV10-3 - TGTGCCATCAGTGCCCAGGAAAACACTGAAGCTTTCTTT CAISAQENTEAFF
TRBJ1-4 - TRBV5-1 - TGCGCCAGCAGCTTGACGGGATCCGATGAAAAACTGTTTTTT CASSLTGSDEKLFF
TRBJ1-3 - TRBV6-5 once TGTGCCAGCAGTTACAATCGCCAATATGGAAACACCATATATTTT CASSYNRQYGNTIYF
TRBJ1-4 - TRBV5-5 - TGTGCCAGCAGCTCGAACGGATACTCGGGTGAAAAACTGTTTTTT CASSSNGYSGEKLFF
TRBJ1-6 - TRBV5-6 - TGTGCCAGCAGACGCGACAGATATAATTCACCCCTCCACTTT CASRRDRYNSPLHF
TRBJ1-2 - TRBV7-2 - TGTGCCAGCAGCTTAGGCGGTTCCTATGGCTACACCTTC CASSLGGSYGYTF
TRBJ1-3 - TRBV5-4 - TGTGCCAGCAGCTTGGGGAATAGGGGAACCGGAAACACCATATATTTT CASSLGNRGTGNTIYF
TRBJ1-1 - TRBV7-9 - TGTGCCAGCAGCTTACGGGCAGGGGACACTGAAGCTTTCTTT CASSLRAGDTEAFF
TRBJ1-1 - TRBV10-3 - TGTGCCATCAGTGAGACGCCGGGTGGTGAAGCTTTCTTT CAISETPGGEAFF